A single sample is the source of the 24 T cell receptor beta chains below, sequenced in a study of tumor-infiltrating lymphocytes in primary liver carcinoma. Blood RNA was derived from unsorted whole blood, and germline DNA was extracted too. A constant-region primer primed TCR beta cDNA synthesis from roughly 500 ng of total RNA. ARM-PCR, slightly modified, supplied the TCR beta libraries through three nested multiplex PCR rounds. With TRBV1-TRBV30 forward primers and a C-beta reverse primer, the first two PCR rounds were run for roughly 10 cycles each. TCRdb fed the multiplex PCR reads into MiXCR, producing one record per CDR3 protein. This repertoire shows about 200,000 distinct CDR3 sequences, 65% found once; its top ten account for approximately 7%. Material: peripheral blood. These receptors all stem from a woman aged 55 to 70 with primary liver carcinoma and hepatitis B virus infection.

Worth noting for this clonotype: It may be a read error: a sequence one base away is much more abundant. This chain links TRBV5-4 with TRBJ2-7; D possibly corresponds to TRBD1 (6 bases). The CDR3 is 15 amino acids. Per the germline V gene, CDR1 is SGHNT and CDR2 is YYREEE (reference sequence). Trimming took off 6 bases at V and 1 base at J, with 17 bases between the two ends. Here the CDR3 DNA reads TGTGCCAGCATCGGGAACCGGGACAATTCCTACGAGCAGTACTTC. It is translated as CASIGNRDNSYEQYF.

CDR3 sequence reads: CASSPVKPRADTEAFF. The CDR3 nucleotides are TGTGCCAGCAGCCCGGTCAAGCCAAGAGCGGACACTGAAGCTTTCTTT. The chain recombines TRBV7-9 with TRBJ1-1; D gene ambiguous. CDR3 length equals 16 residues. V lost 5 bases and J lost 3, with 19 bases in between. The germline gives CDR1 SEHNR, CDR2 FQNEAQ (reference sequence).

CDR3 region: CASSAWASATGELFF. DNA of the CDR3: TGTGCCAGTAGCGCTTGGGCTAGCGCCACCGGGGAGCTGTTTTTT. The gene calls are TRBV4-2 and TRBJ2-2; TRBD2 might be the D (6 bases). V was cut by 9 bases and J by 4 bases, with 18 bases left in between. Per germline, CDR1 LGHNA and CDR2 YNFKEQ. The CDR3 totals 15 residues.

V gene TRBV11-2 combines with J gene TRBJ2-3; TRBD1 is a possible D gene (5 bases). V was clipped by 8 bases and J by 5 bases, with 20 bases between them. The germline V gene encodes CDR1 SGHAT and CDR2 FQNNGV. CDR3 length equals 15 residues. The DNA for the CDR3 is TGTGCCAGCGGCCCACAGGAGTCAGACAAAGATACGCAGTATTTT. Protein sequence: CASGPQESDKDTQYF. Supplemented by reference TRBV11-2 and TRBJ2-3, the full variable domain reads EAGVAQSPRYKIIEKRQSVAFWCNPISGHATLYWYQQILGQGPKLLIQFQNNGVVDDSQLPKDRFSAERLKGVDSTLKIQPAKLEDSAVYLCASGPQESDKDTQYFGPGTRLTVL.

Notes on this clonotype: This may be a read error, as it is one base from a much larger clone. The chain is built from TRBV29-1 and TRBJ2-1, with a weak D call TRBD1 (6 bases). CDR3 length: 12 amino acids. Germline V gene lookup returns CDR1 SQVTM and CDR2 ANQGSEA. This CDR3 reads CSVAFRGNEHFF. The DNA for the CDR3 is TGCAGCGTTGCGTTCAGGGGCAATGAGCACTTCTTC.

Note on this clonotype: This may stem from a read error, because a much larger clone lies one nucleotide away. The chain recombines TRBV5-4 with TRBJ2-3, with D perhaps matching TRBD2 (5 bases). The CDR3 spans 14 residues. The ends were cut back, 2 bases at V and 6 bases at J, with 13 bases in the middle. Germline values: CDR1 SGHNT, CDR2 YYREEE (reference sequence). This chain's CDR3 is CASSFGISIDTQYF. CDR3 coding DNA: TGTGCCAGCAGCTTCGGGATTAGTATTGATACGCAGTATTTT.

The chain carries TRBV5-1 and TRBJ1-1; no clear D. Trimming took off 0 bases at V and 1 base at J, with 4 bases between the two ends. CDR3 size: 13 residues. Germline V CDR1 and CDR2: SGHRS, YFSETQ. The CDR3 DNA is TGCGCCAGCAGCTTGGATGAGAACACTGAAGCTTTCTTT. It specifies CASSLDENTEAFF.

The chain uses TRBV11-3 and TRBJ1-1, with unresolved D. V dropped 7 bases and J dropped 5 bases, with 17 bases sitting between them. This CDR3 contains 14 residues. Germline assignment: CDR1 SGHNT and CDR2 YENEEA. The CDR3 sequence: CASNDPNRTTEAFF. As DNA, the CDR3 is TGTGCCAGCAACGATCCCAACCGGACGACTGAAGCTTTCTTT.

A note on this clonotype: At one of its ends the junction is not consistent with the germline gene, which may arise from a read error. V usage is TRBV11-2 and J usage is TRBJ2-6; 8 bases fit TRBD2. Germline values: CDR1 SGHAT, CDR2 FQNNGV. The CDR3 covers 19 residues. The CDR3 reads CVSSPGQFWTSPGANVLTF. The DNA for the CDR3 is TGTGTCAGCAGCCCGGGGCAGTTCTGGACTAGCCCTGGGGCCAACGTCCTGACTTTC.

As to this clonotype: A much more abundant neighbour one base away suggests this may be a read error. This sequence joins TRBV6-6 and TRBJ1-5; possible D gene TRBD1, 5 bases. Germline CDR1 and CDR2: MNHNY and SVGAGI (reference sequence). The CDR3 contains 14 residues. The DNA for the CDR3 is TGTGTCAGCAGTCCGGGGGTGGGGAATCAGCCCCAGCATTTT. Translation gives CVSSPGVGNQPQHF.

V is TRBV6-2 or TRBV6-3 and J is TRBJ2-2; no firm D call. This CDR3 is 14 amino acids long. The germline V gene encodes CDR1 MNHEY and CDR2 SVGEGT. The ends were cut back, 7 bases at V and 2 bases at J, with 11 bases in the middle. The CDR3 loop is CASTPLDNTGELFF. The DNA of the CDR3 is TGTGCCAGCACCCCATTGGATAACACCGGGGAGCTGTTTTTT.

Only one count was recorded for this clonotype. At one boundary the junction diverges from the germline segment, which might be a read error. The rearrangement links TRBV6-6 to TRBJ1-2; 11 nucleotides match TRBD1. The CDR3 length is 14 residues. In germline, CDR1 is MNHNY, CDR2 SVGAGI (reference sequence). The CDR3 loop reads CASRPGQGVFGYTF. CDR3 bases: TGCGCCAGCAGACCGGGACAGGGGGTTTTTGGCTACACCTTC.

There are many counts of this clonotype. The chain combines TRBV29-1 with TRBJ2-1, with unresolved D. The germline CDR1 and CDR2 sequences are SQVTM and ANQGSEA. The CDR3 has 16 amino acids. V lost 0 bases and J lost 3, with 15 bases in between. The CDR3 DNA reads TGCAGCGTTGAAGACGGAAAGGCCCGCCACTACAATGAGCAGTTCTTC. Encoded protein: CSVEDGKARHYNEQFF.

The chain carries TRBV11-2 and TRBJ2-1; 7 nucleotides align to TRBD1. This CDR3 spans 15 amino acids. Germline V CDR1 and CDR2: SGHAT, FQNNGV. V lost 5 bases, J lost 5 bases, and 9 bases stayed unmatched. CDR3 nucleotides: TGTGCCAGCAGCCGACAGGGTTTTAGGCACAATGAGCAGTTCTTC. Its protein product is CASSRQGFRHNEQFF.

This clonotype was seen many times. The J gene is TRBJ2-1, the V gene TRBV29-1; 14 positions agree with TRBD2. Losses at the gene ends were 8 bases for V and 4 bases for J; bases not matched to a gene: 4. This CDR3 is built from 14 residues. From germline, CDR1 is SQVTM and CDR2 ANQGSEA. The CDR3 DNA reads TGCAGCCTCCGGACTAGCGGGGGGTACAATGAGCAGTTCTTC. Translated, it gives CSLRTSGGYNEQFF.

The CDR3 coding sequence is TGTGCCATCAGTCTTAGTGGGAAGGGTGAGGCCCAGTACTTC. Protein product: CAISLSGKGEAQYF. The chain is built from TRBV10-3 and TRBJ2-5; unclear D gene. The CDR3 extends over 14 amino acids. The germline V gene has CDR1 ENHRY and CDR2 SYGVKD. Trimming stripped 5 bases from V and 9 bases from J, with 19 bases between.

This clonotype was found a few times. The V and J genes are TRBV7-9 and TRBJ1-4; possible D gene TRBD1, 5 bases. Germline loops: CDR1 SEHNR, CDR2 FQNEAQ (reference sequence). V lost 6 bases to trimming and J lost 8 bases, with 19 bases between them. There are 15 residues in the CDR3. The CDR3 here is CASSSSGQGREKLFF. For the CDR3, the DNA is TGTGCCAGCAGTTCAAGTGGACAAGGCCGGGAAAAACTGTTTTTT.

A word on this clonotype: The CDR3 does not close with the conserved phenylalanine or tryptophan, likely indicating a read error. The chain is built from TRBV11-2 and TRBJ2-7; 7 bases map to TRBD1. From germline, CDR1 is SGHAT and CDR2 FQNNGV. CDR3 size: 16 residues. Unmatched junction bases numbered 10, after V lost 5 bases and J lost 0 bases. Written as DNA, the CDR3 is TGTGCCAGCAGCGACTCGGGACAGATCGTCTCCTACGAGCAGTACCTC. This codes for CASSDSGQIVSYEQYL.

This clonotype occurred a few times. A much larger clone sits a single nucleotide away, making a read error possible. The V and J genes are TRBV4-1 and TRBJ2-7, with D uncertain. CDR3 size: 16 residues. Germline V CDR1 and CDR2: MGHRA, YSYEKL. CDR3 sequence (DNA): TGCGCCAGCAACCAAGAGCAGGCCCTATGGGGCTACGAGCAGTACTTC. Translated: CASNQEQALWGYEQYF.

This clonotype was counted once. Germline and junction disagree at one end, which may indicate a read error. The chain joins TRBV6-1 to TRBJ2-1; 9 bases line up with TRBD1. The CDR3 has 15 residues. Germline CDR1 MNHNS, CDR2 SASEGT. The CDR3 reads CASRLDRGSYNEPFF. The CDR3 nucleotides are TGTGCCAGCAGGCTCGACAGGGGGTCCTACAATGAGCCGTTCTTC.

Points on this clonotype: Given a much more abundant clone one base away, this may be a read error. The chain is built from TRBV29-1 and TRBJ1-1; perhaps TRBD1 as D (6 bases). The CDR3 is made up of 14 amino acids. CDR1 and CDR2 from the germline V gene are SQVTM and ANQGSEA. This CDR3 reads CSVEGGRGSTEDFF. DNA for the CDR3: TGCAGCGTTGAAGGCGGCAGGGGAAGCACTGAAGATTTCTTT.

In this sample, this clonotype turned up a few times. The V and J genes are TRBV7-9 and TRBJ2-1, with TRBD2 matching over 10 bases. The germline V gene has CDR1 SEHNR and CDR2 FQNEAQ (reference sequence). The ends lost 2 bases at V and 8 bases at J; junction bases unmatched: 15. The CDR3 runs to 18 residues. For the CDR3, the DNA is TGTGCCAGCAGCTTAATCAGACCGTCTAGCGGGAGACCCCATGAGCAGTTCTTC. Protein sequence: CASSLIRPSSGRPHEQFF.

This clonotype is a singleton in its sample. A much larger clone differs by one base, so this may be a read error. The J gene is TRBJ1-2, the V gene TRBV6-1, with D possibly being TRBD1 (5 bases). The length of the CDR3 is 16 residues. From germline, CDR1 is MNHNS and CDR2 SASEGT. The DNA of the CDR3 is TGTGCCAGCAGAGGGGAGCTGGGGGGAGCTAACTATGTCTACACCTTC. This codes for CASRGELGGANYVYTF.

This clonotype was counted only a few times. The chain links TRBV28 to TRBJ2-1; maybe TRBD2 (5 bases). Germline V lookup: CDR1 MDHEN, CDR2 SYDVKM. The CDR3 contains 15 residues. Trimming pared 6 bases from V and 0 bases from J, leaving 12 bases between. The CDR3 coding sequence is TGTGCCAGCAGCCAAAGCGGATCCTCCTACAATGAGCAGTTCTTC. Its protein is CASSQSGSSYNEQFF.